This T cell receptor beta chain was recorded in a study of identical twins. The cDNA had a unique molecular identifier and a template-switch universal primer site. In TCRdb, the 5' RACE reads were re-called with MiXCR into one record per CDR3 protein. The table includes around 490,000 distinct CDR3 sequences, under 25% detected once. This clonotype was detected only a few times. The germline CDR1 and CDR2 sequences are MDHEN and SYDVKM. The J segment lost 4 bases and the V segment lost 6 bases, leaving 9 bases of the junction unmatched. The length of the CDR3 is 15 residues. Another study also made use of these data, one on yellow fever vaccine responses in identical twins.

The chain carries TRBV28 and TRBJ2-7; 10 nucleotides align to TRBD1. This TCR derives from a woman aged 18-29 years in good health. Sequencing was done on a sample of CD4+ T cells sorted from blood. CDR3 protein: CASSGTGTGEYEQYF. In DNA form, the CDR3 reads TGTGCCAGCAGCGGCACCGGGACAGGGGAGTACGAGCAGTACTTC. The complete variable domain, with remaining parts taken from reference TRBV28 and TRBJ2-7, reads DVKVTQSSRYLVKRTGEKVFLECVQDMDHENMFWYRQDPGLGLRLIYFSYDVKMKEKGDIPEGYSVSREKKERFSLILESASTNQTSMYLCASSGTGTGEYEQYFGPGTRLTVT.